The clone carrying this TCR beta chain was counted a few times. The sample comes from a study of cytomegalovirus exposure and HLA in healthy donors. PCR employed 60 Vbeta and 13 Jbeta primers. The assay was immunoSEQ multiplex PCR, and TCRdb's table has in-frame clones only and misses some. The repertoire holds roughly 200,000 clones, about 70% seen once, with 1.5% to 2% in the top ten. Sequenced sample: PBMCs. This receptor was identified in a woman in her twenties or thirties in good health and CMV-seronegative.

The DNA of the CDR3 is TGCGCCAGCAGCCAAGGGGCACTTCGGGGGGCCCACTACGAGCAGTACTTC. This encodes CASSQGALRGAHYEQYF. The chain couples TRBV4-1 to TRBJ2-7; D is perhaps TRBD2 (7 bases). V was clipped by 1 base and J by 3 bases, with 19 bases between them. This CDR3 is built from 17 residues. Germline CDR1 MGHRA, CDR2 YSYEKL.